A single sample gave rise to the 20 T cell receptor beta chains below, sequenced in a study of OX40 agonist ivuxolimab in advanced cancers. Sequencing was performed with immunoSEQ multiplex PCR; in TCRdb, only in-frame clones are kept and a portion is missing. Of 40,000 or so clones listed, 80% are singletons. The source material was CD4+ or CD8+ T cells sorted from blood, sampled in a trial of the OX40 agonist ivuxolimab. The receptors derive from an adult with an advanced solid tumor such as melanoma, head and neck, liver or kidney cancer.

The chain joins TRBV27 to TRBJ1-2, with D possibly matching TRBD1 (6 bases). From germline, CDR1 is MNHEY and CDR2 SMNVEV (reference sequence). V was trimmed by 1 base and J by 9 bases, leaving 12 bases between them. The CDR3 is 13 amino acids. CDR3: CASSLLNRARYTF. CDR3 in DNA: TGTGCCAGCAGTTTATTGAACAGGGCCCGCTACACCTTC.

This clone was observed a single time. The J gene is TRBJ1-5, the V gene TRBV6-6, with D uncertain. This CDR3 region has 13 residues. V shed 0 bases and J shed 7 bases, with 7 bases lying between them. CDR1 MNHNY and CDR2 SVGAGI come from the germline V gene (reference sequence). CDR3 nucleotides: TGTGCCAGCAGTTACTCTACTATGCAGCCCCAGCATTTT. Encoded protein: CASSYSTMQPQHF.

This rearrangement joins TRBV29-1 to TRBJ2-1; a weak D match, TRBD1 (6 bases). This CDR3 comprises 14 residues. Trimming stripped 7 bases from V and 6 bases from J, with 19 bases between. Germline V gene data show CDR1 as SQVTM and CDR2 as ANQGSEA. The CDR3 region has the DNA TGCAGCGCCGCCCCCAGGGGTGGATCCAATGAGCAGTTCTTC. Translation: CSAAPRGGSNEQFF.

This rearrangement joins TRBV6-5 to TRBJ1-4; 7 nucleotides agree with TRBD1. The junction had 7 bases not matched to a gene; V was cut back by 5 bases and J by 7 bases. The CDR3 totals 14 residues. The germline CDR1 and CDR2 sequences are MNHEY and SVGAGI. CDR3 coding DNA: TGTGCCAGCAGTCAAGACAGGGTTGGTGAAAAACTGTTTTTT. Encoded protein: CASSQDRVGEKLFF.

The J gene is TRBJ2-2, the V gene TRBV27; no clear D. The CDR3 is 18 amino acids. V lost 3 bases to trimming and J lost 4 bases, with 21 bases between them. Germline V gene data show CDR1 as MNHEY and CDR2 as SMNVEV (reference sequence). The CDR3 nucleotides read TGTGCCAGCAGTTTCGCGAGTCGCAACAACTGGGGCACCGGGGAGCTGTTTTTT. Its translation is CASSFASRNNWGTGELFF.

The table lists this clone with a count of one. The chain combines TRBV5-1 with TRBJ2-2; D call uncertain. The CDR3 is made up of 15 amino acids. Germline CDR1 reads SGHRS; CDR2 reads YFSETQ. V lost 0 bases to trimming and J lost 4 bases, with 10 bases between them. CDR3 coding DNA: TGCGCCAGCAGCTTGGGTGCAGCTTCCACCGGGGAGCTGTTTTTT. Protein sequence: CASSLGAASTGELFF. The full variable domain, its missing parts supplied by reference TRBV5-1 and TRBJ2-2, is KAGVTQTPRYLIKTRGQQVTLSCSPISGHRSVSWYQQTPGQGLQFLFEYFSETQRNKGNFPGRFSGRQFSNSRSEMNVSTLELGDSALYLCASSLGAASTGELFFGEGSRLTVL.

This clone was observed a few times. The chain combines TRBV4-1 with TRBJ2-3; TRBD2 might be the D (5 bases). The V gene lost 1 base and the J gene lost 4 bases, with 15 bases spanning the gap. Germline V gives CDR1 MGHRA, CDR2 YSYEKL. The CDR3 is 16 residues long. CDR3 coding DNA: TGCGCCAGCAGCCAAGTGGGCGGGTCCGCACCAGATACGCAGTATTTT. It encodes CASSQVGGSAPDTQYF.

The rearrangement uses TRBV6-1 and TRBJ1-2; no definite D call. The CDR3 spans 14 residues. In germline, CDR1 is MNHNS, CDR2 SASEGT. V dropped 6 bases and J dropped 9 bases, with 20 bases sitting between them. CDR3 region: CASRDFLRENRYTF. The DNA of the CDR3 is TGTGCCAGCAGGGACTTCCTAAGAGAAAATCGCTACACCTTC.

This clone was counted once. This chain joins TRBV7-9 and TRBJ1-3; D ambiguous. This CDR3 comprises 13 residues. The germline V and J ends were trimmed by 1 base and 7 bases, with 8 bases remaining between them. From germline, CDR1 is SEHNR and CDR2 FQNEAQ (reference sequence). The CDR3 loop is CASSLVRGNTIYF. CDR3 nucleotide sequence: TGTGCCAGCAGCTTAGTTCGAGGGAACACCATATATTTT. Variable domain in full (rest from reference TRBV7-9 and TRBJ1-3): DTGVSQNPRHKITKRGQNVTFRCDPISEHNRLYWYRQTLGQGPEFLTYFQNEAQLEKSRLLSDRFSAERPKGSFSTLEIQRTEQGDSAMYLCASSLVRGNTIYFGEGSWLTVV.

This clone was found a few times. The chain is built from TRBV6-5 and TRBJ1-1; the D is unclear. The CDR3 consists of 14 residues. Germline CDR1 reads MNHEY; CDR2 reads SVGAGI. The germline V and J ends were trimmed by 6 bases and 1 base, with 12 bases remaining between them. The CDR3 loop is CASSFNERNTEAFF. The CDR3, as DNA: TGTGCCAGCAGCTTCAATGAGAGGAACACTGAAGCTTTCTTT.

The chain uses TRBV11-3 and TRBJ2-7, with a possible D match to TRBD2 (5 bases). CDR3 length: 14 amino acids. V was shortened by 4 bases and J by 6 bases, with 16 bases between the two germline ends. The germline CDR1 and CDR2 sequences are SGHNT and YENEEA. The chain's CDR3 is CASSSGIFGSEQYF. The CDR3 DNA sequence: TGTGCCAGCAGCTCGGGAATTTTTGGATCCGAGCAGTACTTC.

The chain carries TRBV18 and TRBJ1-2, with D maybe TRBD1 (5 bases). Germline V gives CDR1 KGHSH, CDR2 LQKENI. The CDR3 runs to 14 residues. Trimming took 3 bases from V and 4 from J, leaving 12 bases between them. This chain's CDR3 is CASSPGTDLYGYTF. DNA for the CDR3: TGTGCCAGCTCACCGGGGACCGACCTCTATGGCTACACCTTC.

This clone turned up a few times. CDR3 nucleotide sequence: TGTGCCAGCAGTGAACGGCCGGGAGGAGAAATCTATGGCTACACCTTC. Translation: CASSERPGGEIYGYTF. V and J are TRBV6-1 and TRBJ1-2; D unclear. Trimming pared 2 bases from V and 4 bases from J, leaving 17 bases between. There are 16 residues in the CDR3. Germline CDR1 MNHNS, CDR2 SASEGT.

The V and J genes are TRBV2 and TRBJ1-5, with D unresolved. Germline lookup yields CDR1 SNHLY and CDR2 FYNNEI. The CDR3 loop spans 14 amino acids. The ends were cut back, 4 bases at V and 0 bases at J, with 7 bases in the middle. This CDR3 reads CASSGMYSNQPQHF. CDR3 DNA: TGTGCCAGCAGTGGTATGTATAGCAATCAGCCCCAGCATTTT.

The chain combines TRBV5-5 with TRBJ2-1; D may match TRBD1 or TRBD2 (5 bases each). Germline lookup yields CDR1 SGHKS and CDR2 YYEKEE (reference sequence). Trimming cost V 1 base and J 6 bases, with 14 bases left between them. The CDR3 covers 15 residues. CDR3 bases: TGTGCCAGCAGCTTGCTACTATTGGGACGCAATGAGCAGTTCTTC. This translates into CASSLLLLGRNEQFF.

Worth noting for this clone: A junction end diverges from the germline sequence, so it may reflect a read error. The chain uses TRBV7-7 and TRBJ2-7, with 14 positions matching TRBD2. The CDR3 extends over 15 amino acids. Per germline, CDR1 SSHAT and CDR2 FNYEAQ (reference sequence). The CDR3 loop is CASSPGLAGVYEQYF. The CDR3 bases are TGTGCTAGCAGCCCGGGACTAGCGGGAGTGTACGAGCAGTACTTC.

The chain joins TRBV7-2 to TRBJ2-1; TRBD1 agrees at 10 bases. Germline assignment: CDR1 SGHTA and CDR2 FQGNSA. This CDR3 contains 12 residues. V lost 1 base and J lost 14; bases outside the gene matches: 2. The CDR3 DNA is TGTGCCAGCAGCTTAGATGGGACAGGGGAGTTCTTC. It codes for CASSLDGTGEFF.

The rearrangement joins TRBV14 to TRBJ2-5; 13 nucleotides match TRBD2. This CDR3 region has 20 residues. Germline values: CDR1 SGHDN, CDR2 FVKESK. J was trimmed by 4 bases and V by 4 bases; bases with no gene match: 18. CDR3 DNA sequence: TGTGCCAGCAGCCCCGTAAGAGCAGAGCGGACTAGCGGGAGCACAGAGACCCAGTACTTC. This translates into CASSPVRAERTSGSTETQYF.

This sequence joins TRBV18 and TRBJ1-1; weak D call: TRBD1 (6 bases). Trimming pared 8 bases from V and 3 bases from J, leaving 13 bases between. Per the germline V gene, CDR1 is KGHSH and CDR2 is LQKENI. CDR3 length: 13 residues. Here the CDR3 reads CASTSTGYTEAFF. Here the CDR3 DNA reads TGTGCCAGCACGTCAACAGGGTACACTGAAGCTTTCTTT. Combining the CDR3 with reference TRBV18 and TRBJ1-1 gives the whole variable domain NAGVMQNPRHLVRRRGQEARLRCSPMKGHSHVYWYRQLPEEGLKFMVYLQKENIIDESGMPKERFSAEFPKEGPSILRIQQVVRGDSAAYFCASTSTGYTEAFFGQGTRLTVV.

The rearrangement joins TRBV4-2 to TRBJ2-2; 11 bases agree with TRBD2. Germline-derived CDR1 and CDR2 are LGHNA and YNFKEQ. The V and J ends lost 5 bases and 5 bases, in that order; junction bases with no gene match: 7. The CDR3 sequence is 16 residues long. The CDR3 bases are TGTGCCAGCAGCTTCACTAGCGGGAGCTGGACCGGGGAGCTGTTTTTT. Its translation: CASSFTSGSWTGELFF.